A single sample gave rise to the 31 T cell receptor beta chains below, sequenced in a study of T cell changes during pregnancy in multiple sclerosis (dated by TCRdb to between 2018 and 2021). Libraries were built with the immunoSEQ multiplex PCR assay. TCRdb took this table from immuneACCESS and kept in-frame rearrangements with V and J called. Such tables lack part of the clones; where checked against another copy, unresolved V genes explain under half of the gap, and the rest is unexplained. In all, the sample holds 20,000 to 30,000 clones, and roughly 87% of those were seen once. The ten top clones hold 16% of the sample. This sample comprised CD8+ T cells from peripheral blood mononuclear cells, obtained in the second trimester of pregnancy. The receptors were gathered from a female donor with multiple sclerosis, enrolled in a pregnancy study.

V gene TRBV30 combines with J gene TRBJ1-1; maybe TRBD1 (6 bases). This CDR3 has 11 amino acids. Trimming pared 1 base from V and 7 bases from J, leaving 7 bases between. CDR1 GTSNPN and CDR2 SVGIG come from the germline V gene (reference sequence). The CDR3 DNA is TGTGCCTGGAGTGGAGGGGGTGAAGCTTTCTTT. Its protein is CAWSGGGEAFF.

CDR3 bases: TGTGCCAGCAGCCCTGTCCCGGGACAGGGGGATCCGGCTGAAGCTTTCTTT. It translates to CASSPVPGQGDPAEAFF. V gene TRBV7-9 combines with J gene TRBJ1-1; 11 bases match TRBD1. Trimming at V came to 5 bases and at J to 6 bases, leaving 14 bases not matched to a gene. CDR1 is SEHNR, CDR2 FQNEAQ, per germline (reference sequence). This CDR3 is built from 17 residues. The variable domain in full, with the rest retrieved from reference TRBV7-9 and TRBJ1-1, is DTGVSQNPRHKITKRGQNVTFRCDPISEHNRLYWYRQTLGQGPEFLTYFQNEAQLEKSRLLSDRFSAERPKGSFSTLEIQRTEQGDSAMYLCASSPVPGQGDPAEAFFGQGTRLTVV.

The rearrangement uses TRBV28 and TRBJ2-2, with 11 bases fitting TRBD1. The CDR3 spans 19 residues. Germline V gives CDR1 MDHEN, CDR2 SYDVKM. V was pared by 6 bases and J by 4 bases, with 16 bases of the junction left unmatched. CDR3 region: CASSGRKSDRGRGTGELFF. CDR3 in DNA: TGTGCCAGCAGCGGCCGAAAATCGGACAGGGGGCGCGGCACCGGGGAGCTGTTTTTT.

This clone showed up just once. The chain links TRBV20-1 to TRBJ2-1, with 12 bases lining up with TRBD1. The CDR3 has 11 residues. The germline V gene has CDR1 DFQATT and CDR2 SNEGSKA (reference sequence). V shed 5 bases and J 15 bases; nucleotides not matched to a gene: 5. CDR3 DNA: TGCAGTGCTTTGGGACAGGGGGCTTGGTTCTTC. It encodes CSALGQGAWFF.

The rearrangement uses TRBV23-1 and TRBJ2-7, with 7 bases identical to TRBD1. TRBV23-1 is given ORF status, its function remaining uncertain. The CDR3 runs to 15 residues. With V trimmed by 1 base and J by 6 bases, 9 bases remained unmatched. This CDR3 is CASSQLHRGGSEQYF. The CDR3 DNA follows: TGCGCCAGCAGTCAATTACACAGGGGTGGATCCGAGCAGTACTTC.

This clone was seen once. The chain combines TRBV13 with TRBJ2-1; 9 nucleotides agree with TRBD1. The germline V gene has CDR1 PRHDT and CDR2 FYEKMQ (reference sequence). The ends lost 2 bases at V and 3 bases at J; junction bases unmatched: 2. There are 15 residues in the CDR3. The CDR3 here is CASSLTGGLYNEQFF. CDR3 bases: TGTGCCAGCAGCTTAACAGGGGGCCTCTACAATGAGCAGTTCTTC.

As DNA, the CDR3 is TGTGCCAGCAAAAGGGGCCACGAGCAGTACTTC. Translating gives CASKRGHEQYF. The chain carries TRBV27 and TRBJ2-7; D possibly corresponds to TRBD1 (5 bases). Trimming stripped 7 bases from V and 5 bases from J, with 9 bases between. The CDR3 runs 11 residues. Germline values: CDR1 MNHEY, CDR2 SMNVEV (reference sequence).

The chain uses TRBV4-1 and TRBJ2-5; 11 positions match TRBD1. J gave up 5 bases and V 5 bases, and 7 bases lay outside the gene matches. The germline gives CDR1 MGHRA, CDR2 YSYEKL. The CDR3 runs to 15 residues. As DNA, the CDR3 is TGCGCCAGCAGCAACCGGGACAGGGGGTTTGAGACCCAGTACTTC. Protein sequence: CASSNRDRGFETQYF.

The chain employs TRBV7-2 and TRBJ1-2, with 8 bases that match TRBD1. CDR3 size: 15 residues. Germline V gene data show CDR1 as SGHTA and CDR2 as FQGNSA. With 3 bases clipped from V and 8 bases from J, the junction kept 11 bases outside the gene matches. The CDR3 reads CASSFYRGKGRGYTF. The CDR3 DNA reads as TGTGCCAGCAGCTTTTACAGGGGGAAGGGTAGGGGCTACACCTTC.

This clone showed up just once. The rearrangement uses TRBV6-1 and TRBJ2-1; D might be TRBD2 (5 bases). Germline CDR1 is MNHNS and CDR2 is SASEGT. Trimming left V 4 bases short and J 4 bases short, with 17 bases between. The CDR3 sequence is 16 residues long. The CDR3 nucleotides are TGTGCCAGCAGTGGAGATATTGGAGGAGCGTACAATGAGCAGTTCTTC. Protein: CASSGDIGGAYNEQFF.

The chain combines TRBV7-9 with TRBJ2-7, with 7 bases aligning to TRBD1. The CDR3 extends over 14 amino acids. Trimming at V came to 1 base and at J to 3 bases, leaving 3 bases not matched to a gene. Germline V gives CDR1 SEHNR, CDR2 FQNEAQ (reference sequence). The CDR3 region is CASSLDRGIYEQYF. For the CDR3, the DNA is TGTGCCAGCAGCTTAGACAGGGGCATCTACGAGCAGTACTTC.

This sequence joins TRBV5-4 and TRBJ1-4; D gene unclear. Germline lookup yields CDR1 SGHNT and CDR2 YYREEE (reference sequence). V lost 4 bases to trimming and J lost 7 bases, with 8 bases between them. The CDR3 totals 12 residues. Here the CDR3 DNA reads TGTGCCAGCAGCCCCGAGGGTGAAAAACTGTTTTTT. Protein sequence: CASSPEGEKLFF.

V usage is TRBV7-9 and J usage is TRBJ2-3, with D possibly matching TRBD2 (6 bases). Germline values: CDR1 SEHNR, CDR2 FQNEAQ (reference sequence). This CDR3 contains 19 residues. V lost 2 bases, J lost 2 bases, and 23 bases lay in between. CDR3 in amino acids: CASSLTPLRGGVHTDTQYF. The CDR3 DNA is TGTGCCAGCAGCTTAACCCCACTCAGAGGCGGGGTTCACACAGATACGCAGTATTTT. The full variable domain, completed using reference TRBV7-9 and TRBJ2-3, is DTGVSQNPRHKITKRGQNVTFRCDPISEHNRLYWYRQTLGQGPEFLTYFQNEAQLEKSRLLSDRFSAERPKGSFSTLEIQRTEQGDSAMYLCASSLTPLRGGVHTDTQYFGPGTRLTVL.

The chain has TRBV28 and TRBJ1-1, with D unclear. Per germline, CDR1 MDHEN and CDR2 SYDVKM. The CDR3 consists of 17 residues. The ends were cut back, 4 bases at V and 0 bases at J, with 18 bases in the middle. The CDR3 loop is CASSSYSIREMNTEAFF. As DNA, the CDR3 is TGTGCCAGCAGTTCTTACAGCATAAGGGAGATGAACACTGAAGCTTTCTTT.

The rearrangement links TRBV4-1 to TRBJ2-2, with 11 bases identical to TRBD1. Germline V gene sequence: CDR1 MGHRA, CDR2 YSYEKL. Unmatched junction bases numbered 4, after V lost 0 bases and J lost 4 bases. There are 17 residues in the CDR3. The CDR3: CASSQEGDRGATGELFF. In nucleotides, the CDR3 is TGCGCCAGCAGCCAAGAGGGGGACAGGGGGGCCACCGGGGAGCTGTTTTTT.

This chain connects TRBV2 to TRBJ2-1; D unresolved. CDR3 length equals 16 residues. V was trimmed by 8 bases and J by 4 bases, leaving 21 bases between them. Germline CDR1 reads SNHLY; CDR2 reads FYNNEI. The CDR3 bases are TGTGCCAGCTTGGCGGTCCCCCCGAATTTATACAATGAGCAGTTCTTC. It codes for CASLAVPPNLYNEQFF.

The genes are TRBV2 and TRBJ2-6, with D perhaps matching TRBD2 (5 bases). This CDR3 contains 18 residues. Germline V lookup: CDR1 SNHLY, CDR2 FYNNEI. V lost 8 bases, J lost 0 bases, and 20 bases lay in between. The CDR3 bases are TGTGCCAGCCAGGAGGTGGCACACGAGGGCTCTGGGGCCAACGTCCTGACTTTC. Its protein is CASQEVAHEGSGANVLTF. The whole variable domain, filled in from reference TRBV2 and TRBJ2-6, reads EPEVTQTPSHQVTQMGQEVILRCVPISNHLYFYWYRQILGQKVEFLVSFYNNEISEKSEIFDDQFSVERPDGSNFTLKIRSTKLEDSAMYFCASQEVAHEGSGANVLTFGAGSRLTVL.

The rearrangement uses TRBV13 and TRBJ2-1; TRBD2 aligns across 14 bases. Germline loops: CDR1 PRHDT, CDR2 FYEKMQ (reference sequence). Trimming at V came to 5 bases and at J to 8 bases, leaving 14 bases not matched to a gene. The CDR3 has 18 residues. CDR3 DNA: TGTGCCAGCAGCAGCATAGTTGGGGGACTAGCGGGAGAATATGAGCAGTTCTTC. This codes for CASSSIVGGLAGEYEQFF. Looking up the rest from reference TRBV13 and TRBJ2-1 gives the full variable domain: AAGVIQSPRHLIKEKRETATLKCYPIPRHDTVYWYQQGPGQDPQFLISFYEKMQSDKGSIPDRFSAQQFSDYHSELNMSSLELGDSALYFCASSSIVGGLAGEYEQFFGPGTRLTVL.

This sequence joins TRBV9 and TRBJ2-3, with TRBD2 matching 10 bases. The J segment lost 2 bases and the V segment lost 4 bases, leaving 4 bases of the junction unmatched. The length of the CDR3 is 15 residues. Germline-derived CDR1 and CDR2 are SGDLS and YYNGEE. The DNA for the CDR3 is TGTGCCAGCAGCACAAGCGGGAGGGCCACAGATACGCAGTATTTT. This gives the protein CASSTSGRATDTQYF.

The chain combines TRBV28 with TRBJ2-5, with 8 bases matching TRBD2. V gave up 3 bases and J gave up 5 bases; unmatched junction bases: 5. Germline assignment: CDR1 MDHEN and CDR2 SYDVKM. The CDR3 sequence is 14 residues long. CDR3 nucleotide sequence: TGTGCCAGCAGTTTCAGCGGGAGCCAGGAGACCCAGTACTTC. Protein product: CASSFSGSQETQYF.

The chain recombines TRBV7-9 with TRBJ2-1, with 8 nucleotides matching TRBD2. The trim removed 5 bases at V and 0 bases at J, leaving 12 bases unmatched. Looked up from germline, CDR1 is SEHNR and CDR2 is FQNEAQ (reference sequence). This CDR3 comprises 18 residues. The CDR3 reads CASSQKLPTSGSYNEQFF. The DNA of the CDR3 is TGTGCCAGCAGCCAAAAACTTCCTACTAGCGGCTCCTACAATGAGCAGTTCTTC.

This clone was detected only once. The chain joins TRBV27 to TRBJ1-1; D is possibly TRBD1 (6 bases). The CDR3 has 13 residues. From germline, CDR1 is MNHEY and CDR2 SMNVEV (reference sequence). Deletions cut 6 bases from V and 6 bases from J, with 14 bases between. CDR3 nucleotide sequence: TGTGCCAGCAGGTCAATCAGGGGCTCTGAAGCTTTCTTT. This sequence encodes CASRSIRGSEAFF.

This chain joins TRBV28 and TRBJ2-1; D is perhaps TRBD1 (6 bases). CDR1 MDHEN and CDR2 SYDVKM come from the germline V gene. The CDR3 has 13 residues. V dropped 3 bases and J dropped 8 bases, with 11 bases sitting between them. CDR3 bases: TGTGCCAGCAGTTTCCCAGGGGCGGATGAGCAGTTCTTC. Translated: CASSFPGADEQFF.

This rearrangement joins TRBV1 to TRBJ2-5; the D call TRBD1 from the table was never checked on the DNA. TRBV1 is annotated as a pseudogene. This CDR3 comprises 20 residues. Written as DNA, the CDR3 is TGCACCAGCAGCCAAGGGGAGTCGGGACAGGTAATGGAAGAATCAGAGACCCAGTACTTC. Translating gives CTSSQGESGQVMEESETQYF.

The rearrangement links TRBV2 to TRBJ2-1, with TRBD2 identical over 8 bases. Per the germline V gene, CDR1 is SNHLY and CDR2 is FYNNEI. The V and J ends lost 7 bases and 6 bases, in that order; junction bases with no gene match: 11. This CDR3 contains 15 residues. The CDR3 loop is CASKAGGLGINEQFF. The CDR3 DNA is TGTGCCAGCAAAGCTGGGGGACTAGGGATCAATGAGCAGTTCTTC. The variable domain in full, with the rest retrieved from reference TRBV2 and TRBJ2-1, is EPEVTQTPSHQVTQMGQEVILRCVPISNHLYFYWYRQILGQKVEFLVSFYNNEISEKSEIFDDQFSVERPDGSNFTLKIRSTKLEDSAMYFCASKAGGLGINEQFFGPGTRLTVL.

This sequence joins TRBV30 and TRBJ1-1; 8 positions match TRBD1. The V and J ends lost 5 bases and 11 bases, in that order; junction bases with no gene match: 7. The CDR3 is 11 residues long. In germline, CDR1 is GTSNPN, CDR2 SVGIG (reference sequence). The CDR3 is CAWLLGTGAFF. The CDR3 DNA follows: TGTGCCTGGCTTCTCGGGACAGGCGCTTTCTTT. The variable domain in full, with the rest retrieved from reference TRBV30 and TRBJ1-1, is SQTIHQWPATLVQPVGSPLSLECTVEGTSNPNLYWYRQAAGRGLQLLFYSVGIGQISSEVPQNLSASRPQDRQFILSSKKLLLSDSGFYLCAWLLGTGAFFGQGTRLTVV.

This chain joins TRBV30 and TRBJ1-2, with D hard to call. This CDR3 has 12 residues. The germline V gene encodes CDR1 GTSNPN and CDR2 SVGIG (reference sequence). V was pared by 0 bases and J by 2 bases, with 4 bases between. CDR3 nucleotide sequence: TGTGCCTGGAGTGTACAGAACTATGGCTACACCTTC. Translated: CAWSVQNYGYTF.

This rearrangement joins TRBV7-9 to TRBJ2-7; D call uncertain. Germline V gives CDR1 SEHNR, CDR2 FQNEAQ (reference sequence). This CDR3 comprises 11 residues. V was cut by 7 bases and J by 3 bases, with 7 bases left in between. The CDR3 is CASTADYEQYF. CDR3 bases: TGTGCCAGCACGGCGGACTACGAGCAGTACTTC.

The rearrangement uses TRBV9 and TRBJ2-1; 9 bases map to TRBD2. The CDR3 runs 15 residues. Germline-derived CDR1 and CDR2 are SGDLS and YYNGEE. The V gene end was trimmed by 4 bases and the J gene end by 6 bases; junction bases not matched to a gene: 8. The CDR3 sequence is CASSLSGSLVNEQFF. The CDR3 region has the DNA TGTGCCAGCAGCCTTAGCGGGAGCTTGGTCAATGAGCAGTTCTTC.

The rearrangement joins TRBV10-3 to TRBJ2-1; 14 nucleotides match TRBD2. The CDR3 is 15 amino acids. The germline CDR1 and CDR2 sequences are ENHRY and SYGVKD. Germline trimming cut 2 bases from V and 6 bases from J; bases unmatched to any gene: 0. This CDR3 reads CAISEGLAGGNEQFF. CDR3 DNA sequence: TGTGCCATCAGTGAGGGACTAGCGGGAGGCAATGAGCAGTTCTTC.

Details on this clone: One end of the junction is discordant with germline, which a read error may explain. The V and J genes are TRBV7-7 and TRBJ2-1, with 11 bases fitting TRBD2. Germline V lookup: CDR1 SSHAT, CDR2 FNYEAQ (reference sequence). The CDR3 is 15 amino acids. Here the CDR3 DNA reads TGTGCTAGCAGCTCCGGACTAGCGGGTTGGAATGAGCAGTTCTTC. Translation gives CASSSGLAGWNEQFF.